This passage covers 31 T cell receptor beta chains from one sample sequenced in a study of control samples from healthy donors and cancer patients (dated by TCRdb to the early 2020s). Library preparation used the immunoSEQ multiplex PCR assay. This immuneACCESS table, as held by TCRdb, lists in-frame sequences with V and J called but not all clones. Of the missing ones, under half trace to an unresolved V gene in checked studies; the others have no known cause. Within this sample are over 100,000 clones, with around 92% of them counted one time only. Jointly, the top ten make up around 2.1% of the sample. The sequenced sample consisted of blood. These receptors originate from a woman between 45 and 65 years old in good health.

The V and J genes are TRBV5-8 and TRBJ1-2; D unresolved. With 2 bases removed from V and 8 bases from J, the gap between germline ends came to 13 bases. The CDR3 has 13 residues. CDR1 is SGHTS and CDR2 is YDEGEE in the germline V gene. Written as DNA, the CDR3 is TGTGCCAGCAGCTTTGCGGGTGTTCGGGGCTACACCTTC. Amino acids: CASSFAGVRGYTF.

The V gene is TRBV27, the J gene TRBJ1-1, with TRBD1 matching 7 bases. This CDR3 region has 15 residues. V shed 3 bases, J shed 5 bases, and the junction held 9 bases outside the gene matches. CDR1 is MNHEY and CDR2 is SMNVEV in the germline V gene (reference sequence). The CDR3 reads CASSLSGRGSTEAFF. The CDR3, as DNA: TGTGCCAGCAGTTTGTCAGGCAGGGGGAGTACTGAAGCTTTCTTT.

This chain joins TRBV7-8 and TRBJ2-7; no firm D call. Germline lookup yields CDR1 SGHVS and CDR2 FQNEAQ. Trimming shortened V by 5 bases and J by 3 bases, and 5 bases separated the two germline ends. The CDR3 totals 11 residues. The CDR3 sequence is CASSRYYEQYF. CDR3 bases: TGTGCCAGCAGCCGTTACTACGAGCAGTACTTC.

The chain links TRBV19 to TRBJ1-2; a possible D gene is TRBD1 (5 bases). The CDR3 sequence is 15 residues long. The V end lost 7 bases, the J end lost 4 bases, and 19 bases lay between the germline ends. The germline V gene has CDR1 LNHDA and CDR2 SQIVND (reference sequence). The CDR3 spells CASNPRGTNSYGYTF. The CDR3 DNA reads TGTGCCAGTAACCCAAGAGGGACTAATTCCTATGGCTACACCTTC.

The V gene is TRBV27, the J gene TRBJ2-3; TRBD2 aligns across 7 bases. Germline CDR1 and CDR2: MNHEY and SMNVEV (reference sequence). CDR3 length equals 15 residues. Trimming took 6 bases from V and 8 from J; bases not matched to a gene: 14. CDR3 sequence reads: CASREAGLGGGTQYF. CDR3 nucleotide sequence: TGTGCCAGCAGGGAAGCGGGGTTGGGTGGGGGTACGCAGTATTTT.

This chain connects TRBV6-5 to TRBJ2-5; weak D call: TRBD1 (6 bases). CDR1 and CDR2 (germline): MNHEY, SVGAGI. The CDR3 runs 13 residues. Between the trimmed V and J ends, which lost 6 bases and 4 bases, there was a span of 12 bases. CDR3 in DNA: TGTGCCAGCAGGACAGGAGCAGGAGAGACCCAGTACTTC. Amino acid sequence: CASRTGAGETQYF.

The sample holds one count of this clone. The chain joins TRBV21-1 to TRBJ2-3; the table names TRBD1, a call not compared with the DNA. TRBV21-1 corresponds to a pseudogene. The CDR3 runs 12 residues. The CDR3 nucleotides are TGTGCCAGCAGCCCACAACCAGATACGCAGTATTTT. Protein: CASSPQPDTQYF.

V and J are TRBV6-5 and TRBJ1-1; 8 bases fit TRBD1. After removal of 2 bases from V and 1 base from J, the junction contained 6 bases not matched to a gene. CDR3 length equals 16 residues. Germline V gives CDR1 MNHEY, CDR2 SVGAGI. The CDR3 region has the DNA TGTGCCAGCAGTTACGGGCCGACAGGGGCGAACACTGAAGCTTTCTTT. It codes for CASSYGPTGANTEAFF.

This clone was recorded at least ten times. The V call is TRBV5-6, the J call TRBJ2-7, with TRBD1 matching over 9 bases. This CDR3 spans 16 amino acids. J lost 4 bases, V lost 4 bases, and 12 bases had no gene match. CDR1 and CDR2 (germline): SGHDT, YYEEEE. The CDR3 nucleotides are TGTGCCAGCAGCATGGACGGGACAGGGATTTTGTACGAGCAGTACTTC. This encodes CASSMDGTGILYEQYF.

The CDR3: CASSIVADTQYF. CDR3 nucleotide sequence: TGTGCCAGTAGTATTGTAGCAGATACGCAGTATTTT. The chain couples TRBV19 to TRBJ2-3; D unresolved. Between the trimmed V and J ends, which lost 3 bases and 4 bases, there was a span of 5 bases. The CDR3 sequence is 12 residues long. The germline V gene has CDR1 LNHDA and CDR2 SQIVND (reference sequence).

Here the CDR3 DNA reads TGTGCCACCCGACAGGGGGACCAGCCCCAGCATTTT. This encodes CATRQGDQPQHF. The chain employs TRBV19 and TRBJ1-5, with TRBD1 matching over 9 bases. In germline, CDR1 is LNHDA, CDR2 SQIVND (reference sequence). V shed 10 bases, J shed 7 bases, and the junction held 5 bases outside the gene matches. This CDR3 region has 12 residues.

The chain has TRBV11-2 and TRBJ2-7; 7 bases line up with TRBD2. This CDR3 contains 15 residues. CDR1 is SGHAT, CDR2 FQNNGV, per germline. J lost 6 bases, V lost 5 bases, and 13 bases had no gene match. CDR3 in DNA: TGTGCCAGCAGCCAAAAGGGCGGGAGCATTGGCGAGCAGTACTTC. This translates into CASSQKGGSIGEQYF.

This clone was detected once. J is TRBJ2-1 and V is TRBV5-1; D perhaps matches TRBD2 (6 bases). The CDR3 loop spans 16 amino acids. Trimming took 0 bases from V and 0 from J, leaving 10 bases between them. Germline CDR1 is SGHRS and CDR2 is YFSETQ. The CDR3 sequence: CASSLAGDFSYNEQFF. CDR3 sequence (DNA): TGCGCCAGCAGCTTGGCGGGGGACTTCTCCTACAATGAGCAGTTCTTC.

The chain recombines TRBV5-1 with TRBJ1-4; D remains ambiguous. CDR1 SGHRS and CDR2 YFSETQ come from the germline V gene. V shed 3 bases and J shed 0 bases, with 9 bases lying between them. The CDR3 is made up of 15 amino acids. This CDR3 reads CASSSDAATNEKLFF. CDR3 DNA sequence: TGCGCCAGCAGCTCGGACGCCGCAACTAATGAAAAACTGTTTTTT.

The chain uses TRBV6-5 and TRBJ2-3; no reliable D call. The length of the CDR3 is 13 residues. The germline CDR1 and CDR2 sequences are MNHEY and SVGAGI. V shed 7 bases and J shed 1 base, with 9 bases lying between them. In nucleotides, the CDR3 is TGTGCCAGCACTGGGCCAGGCACAGATACGCAGTATTTT. Its translation is CASTGPGTDTQYF.

The chain has TRBV30 and TRBJ2-1; D might be TRBD1 or TRBD2, each matching 5 bases. The V gene's germline CDR1 is GTSNPN and CDR2 SVGIG (reference sequence). V dropped 1 base and J dropped 9 bases, with 10 bases sitting between them. This CDR3 is built from 12 residues. CDR3 sequence reads: CAWSEVGVEQFF. The CDR3 DNA follows: TGTGCCTGGAGTGAGGTGGGGGTTGAGCAGTTCTTC. Variable domain in full (rest from reference TRBV30 and TRBJ2-1): SQTIHQWPATLVQPVGSPLSLECTVEGTSNPNLYWYRQAAGRGLQLLFYSVGIGQISSEVPQNLSASRPQDRQFILSSKKLLLSDSGFYLCAWSEVGVEQFFGPGTRLTVL.

Only one count was recorded for this clone. The CDR3: CASTAGTGVGKTQYF. The CDR3 coding sequence is TGTGCCAGCACAGCGGGGACAGGGGTAGGGAAGACCCAGTACTTC. The genes are TRBV3-1 (or the pseudogene TRBV3-2) and TRBJ2-5; 10 nucleotides align to TRBD1. Germline trimming cut 7 bases from V and 6 bases from J; bases unmatched to any gene: 11. The CDR3 consists of 15 residues. Germline V CDR1 and CDR2: LGHDT, YNNKEL (reference sequence).

CDR3 nucleotide sequence: TGTGCCAGCAGTGCTCTAACAGGGGGCCCGATTAGTTATGGCTACACCTTC. It yields the protein CASSALTGGPISYGYTF. This chain links TRBV28 with TRBJ1-2; 9 positions agree with TRBD1. Germline-derived CDR1 and CDR2 are MDHEN and SYDVKM. Germline trimming cut 5 bases from V and 5 bases from J; bases unmatched to any gene: 15. The CDR3 is 17 amino acids.

The chain uses TRBV6-6 and TRBJ1-1; weak D call: TRBD1 (6 bases). The CDR3 covers 14 residues. Per the germline V gene, CDR1 is MNHNY and CDR2 is SVGAGI (reference sequence). Trimming removed 2 bases from V and 6 bases from J, with 13 bases in between. CDR3 DNA sequence: TGTGCCAGCAGTTACGGGGGGGCAATCCCTGAAGCTTTCTTT. This encodes CASSYGGAIPEAFF.

The genes are TRBV10-3 and TRBJ2-5; D ambiguous. The V end was cut by 4 bases, the J end by 5 bases, with 11 bases between. The CDR3 extends over 13 amino acids. Germline lookup yields CDR1 ENHRY and CDR2 SYGVKD. The CDR3 spells CAISGFHRETQYF. The CDR3 nucleotides read TGTGCCATCAGTGGATTCCATCGGGAGACCCAGTACTTC.

The V and J genes are TRBV3-1 (or the pseudogene TRBV3-2) and TRBJ2-1; 7 bases fit TRBD2. CDR1 LGHDT and CDR2 YNNKEL come from the germline V gene (reference sequence). Trimming at V came to 2 bases and at J to 10 bases, leaving 5 bases not matched to a gene. The CDR3 loop spans 13 amino acids. This CDR3 is CASSQTSVVEQFF. The CDR3 coding sequence is TGTGCCAGCAGCCAAACTAGCGTGGTAGAGCAGTTCTTC.

The rearrangement uses TRBV29-1 and TRBJ2-1; D is perhaps TRBD2 (6 bases). Germline CDR1 SQVTM, CDR2 ANQGSEA. The ends were cut back, 4 bases at V and 6 bases at J, with 10 bases in the middle. This CDR3 has 12 amino acids. CDR3 in amino acids: CSVGTISNEQFF. The CDR3 DNA is TGCAGCGTTGGGACTATAAGCAATGAGCAGTTCTTC.

V and J are TRBV11-1 and TRBJ2-2; D assignment may be TRBD1 or TRBD2 (6 bases each). This CDR3 contains 15 residues. The germline gives CDR1 SGHAT, CDR2 FQDESV (reference sequence). Trimming pared 6 bases from V and 5 bases from J, leaving 16 bases between. This CDR3 is CASSYRRGPTGELFF. Written as DNA, the CDR3 is TGTGCCAGCAGTTACCGACGGGGGCCGACCGGGGAGCTGTTTTTT.

The rearrangement joins TRBV19 to TRBJ2-4; D tentatively fits TRBD1 or TRBD2 (5 bases each). This CDR3 has 16 residues. The V end was cut by 4 bases, the J end by 0 bases, with 13 bases between. Looked up from germline, CDR1 is LNHDA and CDR2 is SQIVND (reference sequence). This chain's CDR3 is CASSKGEIEAKNIQYF. The DNA for the CDR3 is TGTGCCAGTAGTAAAGGGGAGATAGAAGCCAAAAACATTCAGTACTTC.

Points on this clone: A read error may produce the germline difference seen at one junction end. The V call is TRBV15, the J call TRBJ1-2, with TRBD1 matching 9 bases. The CDR3 extends over 16 amino acids. Germline CDR1 reads LNHNV; CDR2 reads YYDKDF (reference sequence). CDR3 loop: CATSGDLTGGASGYTF. CDR3 DNA: TGTGCCACCAGCGGAGACCTAACAGGGGGCGCGAGTGGCTACACCTTC.

V and J are TRBV6-5 and TRBJ1-3; a possible D gene is TRBD1 (5 bases). Deletions cut 6 bases from V and 2 bases from J, with 11 bases between. Germline CDR1 MNHEY, CDR2 SVGAGI. The CDR3 totals 14 residues. The CDR3 bases are TGTGCCAGCAGCCCCACCAGGGCTGGAAACACCATATATTTT. Translation gives CASSPTRAGNTIYF.

CDR3 residues: CASSLDGGRNSPLHF. As DNA, the CDR3 is TGCGCCAGCAGCTTGGATGGTGGTCGGAATTCACCCCTCCACTTT. The chain has TRBV5-1 and TRBJ1-6; unclear D gene. There are 15 residues in the CDR3. V lost 0 bases and J lost 7, with 11 bases in between. The germline V gene has CDR1 SGHRS and CDR2 YFSETQ.

The chain has TRBV15 and TRBJ1-5; D is undetermined. The CDR3 is 14 amino acids. Germline values: CDR1 LNHNV, CDR2 YYDKDF (reference sequence). The V end lost 5 bases, the J end lost 4 bases, and 12 bases lay between the germline ends. The CDR3 bases are TGTGCCACCAGCCTCTCACGGGGAAATCAGCCCCAGCATTTT. Its translation is CATSLSRGNQPQHF. The full variable domain, its missing parts supplied by reference TRBV15 and TRBJ1-5, is DAMVIQNPRYQVTQFGKPVTLSCSQTLNHNVMYWYQQKSSQAPKLLFHYYDKDFNNEADTPDNFQSRRPNTSFCFLDIRSPGLGDTAMYLCATSLSRGNQPQHFGDGTRLSIL.

V gene TRBV5-5 combines with J gene TRBJ1-2; 9 nucleotides align to TRBD1. CDR1 and CDR2 (germline): SGHKS, YYEKEE (reference sequence). The CDR3 loop spans 17 amino acids. V shed 2 bases and J 4 bases; nucleotides not matched to a gene: 12. CDR3 residues: CASSLTGGRLLAYGYTF. The CDR3 region has the DNA TGTGCCAGCAGCTTAACAGGGGGCAGACTGCTCGCCTATGGCTACACCTTC.

The chain is built from TRBV2 and TRBJ1-5; 10 bases align to TRBD1. J lost 3 bases, V lost 7 bases, and 9 bases had no gene match. The CDR3 loop spans 16 amino acids. Germline assignment: CDR1 SNHLY and CDR2 FYNNEI. CDR3 protein: CASKIGTGVFNQPQHF. CDR3 nucleotides: TGTGCCAGCAAGATAGGGACAGGGGTCTTCAATCAGCCCCAGCATTTT.

This chain joins TRBV12-3 or TRBV12-4 and TRBJ2-1, with D possibly called TRBD1 or TRBD2 (5 bases each). Trimming stripped 5 bases from V and 12 bases from J, with 11 bases between. The CDR3 extends over 11 amino acids. CDR3 amino acids: CASSEGTRQFF. In nucleotides, the CDR3 is TGTGCCAGCAGTGAAGGGACGAGGCAGTTCTTC.